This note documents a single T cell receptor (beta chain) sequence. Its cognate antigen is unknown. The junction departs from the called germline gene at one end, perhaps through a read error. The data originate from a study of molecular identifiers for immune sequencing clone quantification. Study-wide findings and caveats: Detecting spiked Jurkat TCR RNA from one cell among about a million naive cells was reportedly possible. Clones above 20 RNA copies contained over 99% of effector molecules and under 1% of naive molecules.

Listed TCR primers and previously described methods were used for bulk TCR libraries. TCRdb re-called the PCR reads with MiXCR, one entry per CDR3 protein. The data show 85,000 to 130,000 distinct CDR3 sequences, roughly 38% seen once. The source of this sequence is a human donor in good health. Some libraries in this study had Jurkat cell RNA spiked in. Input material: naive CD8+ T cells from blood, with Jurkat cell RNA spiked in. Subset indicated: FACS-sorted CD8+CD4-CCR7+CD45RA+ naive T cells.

The CDR3 loop is CSARDRIF. Written as DNA, the CDR3 is TGCAGTGCTAGAGATCGGATCTTC. The chain recombines TRBV20-1 with TRBJ2-1; no clear D gene. The V gene's germline CDR1 is DFQATT and CDR2 SNEGSKA (reference sequence). The CDR3 loop spans 8 amino acids.